This passage covers 6 T cell receptor beta chains from one sample sequenced in a study of cytomegalovirus exposure and HLA in healthy donors. The study ran its PCR with 60 Vbeta and 13 Jbeta primers. TCRdb's table, derived via immunoSEQ multiplex PCR, lists solely in-frame clones and lacks some. Its clone listing holds 130,000 or so clones. The sequencing sample was made of PBMCs. All receptors come from a young woman in good health and CMV-seronegative.

This chain connects TRBV15 to TRBJ1-2; D perhaps matches TRBD1 (6 bases). V was cut by 6 bases and J by 7 bases, with 15 bases left in between. Per the germline V gene, CDR1 is LNHNV and CDR2 is YYDKDF (reference sequence). The length of the CDR3 is 13 residues. This CDR3 reads CATSFGGAVGYTF. In DNA form, the CDR3 reads TGTGCCACCAGTTTTGGGGGGGCGGTTGGCTACACCTTC.

The rearrangement joins TRBV7-2 to TRBJ2-4; tentative D call: TRBD1 (6 bases). V lost 0 bases and J 8 bases, leaving 11 bases between the germline ends. The germline CDR1 and CDR2 sequences are SGHTA and FQGNSA. The CDR3 has 14 residues. This CDR3 reads CASSLAFRGDIQYF. Written as DNA, the CDR3 is TGTGCCAGCAGCTTAGCTTTCAGGGGAGACATTCAGTACTTC.

The chain is built from TRBV4-3 and TRBJ1-6; TRBD1 agrees at 11 bases. The V and J ends lost 0 bases and 5 bases, in that order; junction bases with no gene match: 6. Germline V gene sequence: CDR1 LGHNA, CDR2 YSLEER. The CDR3 has 18 residues. CDR3 bases: TGCGCCAGCAGCCAAGATCGGGGACAGGGGGTTGATAATTCACCCCTCCACTTT. Its protein product is CASSQDRGQGVDNSPLHF.

The chain combines TRBV10-3 with TRBJ1-5; the D is unclear. The V and J ends lost 6 bases and 2 bases respectively, with 8 bases between them. Germline CDR1 ENHRY, CDR2 SYGVKD. The CDR3 is 13 amino acids. The CDR3 DNA sequence: TGTGCCATCAGCGGGGAGGGCAATCAGCCCCAGCATTTT. The encoded protein is CAISGEGNQPQHF.

V is TRBV12-5 and J is TRBJ2-1, with D possibly TRBD1 on 6 matching bases. Germline V gives CDR1 LGHNT, CDR2 FRNRAP. The V end was cut by 6 bases, the J end by 12 bases, with 18 bases between. The CDR3 contains 13 residues. The CDR3 region has the DNA TGTGCTAGTGGCTCCCGGGACACCGACGGGCAGTTCTTC. Its translation: CASGSRDTDGQFF.

The CDR3 DNA reads TGTGCCAGCAGCTTAAAGGCGGGATTGAACACTGAAGCTTTCTTT. Amino acids: CASSLKAGLNTEAFF. The chain has TRBV5-4 and TRBJ1-1; D gene ambiguous. Trimming shortened V by 2 bases and J by 0 bases, and 11 bases separated the two germline ends. The CDR3 loop spans 15 amino acids. In germline, CDR1 is SGHNT, CDR2 YYREEE (reference sequence).